The next 3 T cell receptor beta chains were all read from a single sample in a study of T cells in Graves' hyperthyroidism and ophthalmopathy. Researchers amplified the TCR beta CDR3 regions from RNA transcripts. The primer set for the first-round RT-PCR of the TCR CDR3 was HTBI. TCRdb called the multiplex PCR reads again in MiXCR, with one record for every CDR3 protein. Of 500,000 to 650,000 distinct CDR3 sequences listed, around 13% are singletons. The sequencing input was blood. The receptors here all came from a woman between 50 and 59 years old with Graves' ophthalmopathy.

Details on this clonotype: This may be a read error, as it is one base from a much larger clone. This rearrangement joins TRBV7-2 to TRBJ1-2, with 11 bases lining up with TRBD1. Germline lookup yields CDR1 SGHTA and CDR2 FQGNSA. The CDR3 consists of 16 residues. The CDR3 coding sequence is TGTGCCAGCAGTTCCCCGGGACAGGGGGGCGCGTCAGGCTACATCTTC. Translation: CASSSPGQGGASGYIF.

There are a few counts of this clonotype. The CDR3 here is CSADRGTNEKLFF. The CDR3 nucleotides are TGCAGCGCCGACAGGGGTACTAATGAAAAACTGTTTTTT. The chain recombines TRBV29-1 with TRBJ1-4, with TRBD1 matching over 8 bases. Trimming cost V 7 bases and J 2 bases; bases outside gene matches: 3. This CDR3 has 13 residues. Germline CDR1 is SQVTM and CDR2 is ANQGSEA.

This clonotype occurred many times. J is TRBJ2-1 and V is TRBV28; 11 bases align to TRBD2. CDR1 and CDR2 from the germline V gene are MDHEN and SYDVKM. The CDR3 loop spans 14 amino acids. V was clipped by 8 bases and J by 7 bases; unmatched bases: 7. In DNA, the CDR3 is TGTGCCAGCGGAACTAGCGGGAGAGGGAATGAGCAGTTCTTC. Its translation is CASGTSGRGNEQFF. The full variable domain, with the rest looked up from reference TRBV28 and TRBJ2-1, is DVKVTQSSRYLVKRTGEKVFLECVQDMDHENMFWYRQDPGLGLRLIYFSYDVKMKEKGDIPEGYSVSREKKERFSLILESASTNQTSMYLCASGTSGRGNEQFFGPGTRLTVL.